The source of this TCR beta chain is a study of response to subunit inactivated influenza vaccine. About this clonotype: Its cognate antigen is unknown.

General study findings and limits: The study's authors posited that every seasonal influenza vaccination enlists few new T cells.

TCRdb re-analysed the RT-PCR reads in MiXCR, keeping a single row per CDR3 protein. The data contain about 500,000 distinct CDR3 sequences, 16% of them singletons. Source: CD4+ T cells sorted from PBMCs, taken 23 months after vaccination. The receptor's source is a man between 50 and 69 years old who received an inactivated influenza vaccine.

The CDR3 is CASRKTGAEGAFF. DNA for the CDR3: TGCGCCAGCAGAAAGACAGGGGCTGAGGGAGCTTTCTTT. The gene calls are TRBV5-1 and TRBJ1-1; 8 bases line up with TRBD1. Germline-derived CDR1 and CDR2 are SGHRS and YFSETQ. V shed 5 bases, J shed 10 bases, and the junction held 10 bases outside the gene matches. This CDR3 has 13 residues.